The next 3 T cell receptor beta chains were all read from a single sample in a study of blood T cell repertoires in COVID-19. This table comes from immunoSEQ multiplex PCR, and its TCRdb copy is limited to in-frame clones, with some not included. The sample holds approximately 210,000 clones, 85% seen once. The sequenced sample was peripheral blood. Receptors were obtained from a man aged 55 to 70 with COVID-19, enrolled during active disease.

V and J are TRBV12-5 and TRBJ2-2, with D unclear. Germline V gene data show CDR1 as LGHNT and CDR2 as FRNRAP. This CDR3 spans 16 amino acids. The V end lost 1 base, the J end lost 1 base, and 10 bases lay between the germline ends. CDR3 loop: CASGLGAQMNTGELFF. The CDR3 nucleotides read TGTGCTAGTGGTTTGGGGGCTCAAATGAACACCGGGGAGCTGTTTTTT.

As regards this clone: This sample also contains other DNA sequences that code for the same CDR3. This chain links TRBV5-1 with TRBJ1-4, with 9 positions matching TRBD1. V dropped 2 bases and J dropped 5; count of bases not matched to a gene: 1. CDR3 length: 14 residues. Germline CDR1 reads SGHRS; CDR2 reads YFSETQ. CDR3 residues: CASSLGQGNEKLFF. CDR3 sequence (DNA): TGCGCCAGCAGCTTAGGACAGGGGAATGAAAAACTGTTTTTT.

V is TRBV5-1 and J is TRBJ2-5; TRBD2 aligns across 9 bases. From germline, CDR1 is SGHRS and CDR2 YFSETQ. This CDR3 is built from 15 residues. V was clipped by 0 bases and J by 2 bases; unmatched bases: 2. CDR3 residues: CASSLVTSGQETQYF. In nucleotides, the CDR3 is TGCGCCAGCAGCTTGGTGACTAGCGGACAAGAGACCCAGTACTTC.